This T cell receptor (beta chain) was obtained from a study of cytomegalovirus exposure and HLA in healthy donors. In this sample, this clone turned up once. The V gene's germline CDR1 is MNHNY and CDR2 SVGAGI (reference sequence). Trimming took off 3 bases at V and 5 bases at J, with 16 bases between the two ends. This CDR3 spans 16 amino acids. A multiplex PCR was run with 60 Vbeta primers and 13 Jbeta primers. Assay: immunoSEQ multiplex PCR; the TCRdb copy retains only in-frame clones and omits some. The sample holds about 110,000 clones, almost 70% seen once. The sequence derives from a man in his thirties or forties in good health and CMV-seronegative. Sequencing was carried out using PBMCs. The chain combines TRBV6-6 with TRBJ1-4; TRBD1 is a possible D gene (5 bases). The CDR3 bases are TGTGCCAGCAGTTATCGTCCCGGACAACTCAATGAAAAACTGTTTTTT. This codes for CASSYRPGQLNEKLFF.